The 9 T cell receptor beta chains listed next were all sequenced from one sample in a study of cytomegalovirus exposure and HLA in healthy donors. Amplification used 60 Vbeta primers and 13 Jbeta primers. Sequencing was performed with immunoSEQ multiplex PCR; in TCRdb, only in-frame clones are kept and a portion is missing. The repertoire consists of 130,000 to 150,000 clones, with about four fifths occurring once and the leading ten covering approximately 5.7%. The material sequenced was PBMCs. These TCRs come from a man aged 25-40 years in good health and CMV-seropositive.

This chain joins TRBV2 and TRBJ1-5; D gene ambiguous. Trimming removed 3 bases at V and 6 bases at J, with 9 bases between. There are 13 residues in the CDR3. Germline V gene sequence: CDR1 SNHLY, CDR2 FYNNEI. The CDR3 region is CASSDTVVQPQHF. CDR3 nucleotide sequence: TGTGCCAGCAGTGATACGGTTGTTCAGCCCCAGCATTTT.

The J gene is TRBJ1-5, the V gene TRBV19, with D maybe TRBD1 (5 bases). The CDR3 totals 13 residues. V dropped 4 bases and J dropped 5 bases, with 9 bases sitting between them. From germline, CDR1 is LNHDA and CDR2 SQIVND (reference sequence). The CDR3 protein is CASSRQIYQPQHF. The DNA of the CDR3 is TGTGCCAGTAGTAGACAGATTTATCAGCCCCAGCATTTT.

The rearrangement joins TRBV30 to TRBJ2-5; 7 nucleotides line up with TRBD2. The CDR3 has 15 residues. V was pared by 0 bases and J by 2 bases, with 6 bases of the junction left unmatched. The germline V gene encodes CDR1 GTSNPN and CDR2 SVGIG (reference sequence). CDR3 nucleotides: TGTGCCTGGAGTGTTGGCTGGGGGGGGCAAGAGACCCAGTACTTC. It is translated as CAWSVGWGGQETQYF.

The chain carries TRBV28 and TRBJ2-7; D is ambiguous. The V and J ends lost 8 bases and 0 bases respectively, with 23 bases between them. Germline V gives CDR1 MDHEN, CDR2 SYDVKM. This CDR3 has 17 residues. For the CDR3, the DNA is TGTGCCAGCCCCCCAGAACCCCCCGACACGAGCTCCTACGAGCAGTACTTC. It encodes CASPPEPPDTSSYEQYF.

V gene TRBV7-9 combines with J gene TRBJ1-3; TRBD1 might be the D (5 bases). CDR3 size: 15 residues. The V gene's germline CDR1 is SEHNR and CDR2 FQNEAQ (reference sequence). V was shortened by 4 bases and J by 4 bases, with 14 bases between the two germline ends. The CDR3 nucleotides read TGTGCCAGCAGCTCCGGGGGGGTGTCAGGAAACACCATATATTTT. It codes for CASSSGGVSGNTIYF. Variable domain in full (rest from reference TRBV7-9 and TRBJ1-3): DTGVSQNPRHKITKRGQNVTFRCDPISEHNRLYWYRQTLGQGPEFLTYFQNEAQLEKSRLLSDRFSAERPKGSFSTLEIQRTEQGDSAMYLCASSSGGVSGNTIYFGEGSWLTVV.

This chain connects TRBV28 to TRBJ1-5, with a weak D call TRBD1 (6 bases). V lost 7 bases and J 6 bases, leaving 16 bases between the germline ends. This CDR3 has 14 residues. Looked up from germline, CDR1 is MDHEN and CDR2 is SYDVKM. Here the CDR3 reads CASTIPGGSQPQHF. The CDR3 coding sequence is TGTGCCAGCACCATACCTGGGGGCAGTCAGCCCCAGCATTTT.

The chain has TRBV14 and TRBJ2-2; a possible D gene is TRBD1 (6 bases). V lost 6 bases and J lost 5, with 10 bases in between. The CDR3 loop spans 13 amino acids. Germline V gives CDR1 SGHDN, CDR2 FVKESK. Here the CDR3 DNA reads TGTGCCAGCAGGCTAACAGGGACCGGGGAGCTGTTTTTT. Protein sequence: CASRLTGTGELFF.

The rearrangement joins TRBV7-9 to TRBJ1-1; 10 positions match TRBD1. CDR1 SEHNR and CDR2 FQNEAQ come from the germline V gene (reference sequence). Trimming at V came to 1 base and at J to 5 bases, leaving 1 base not matched to a gene. There are 14 residues in the CDR3. CDR3 region: CASSLGQGATEAFF. The CDR3 bases are TGTGCCAGCAGCTTAGGACAGGGGGCAACTGAAGCTTTCTTT.

This clone has only one observation. The chain combines TRBV5-1 with TRBJ2-1, with D possibly TRBD2 on 6 matching bases. The CDR3 consists of 15 residues. V lost 0 bases, J lost 9 bases, and 16 bases lay in between. Germline V CDR1 and CDR2: SGHRS, YFSETQ. The CDR3 loop reads CASSLETRGFAEQFF. The CDR3 DNA sequence: TGCGCCAGCAGCTTGGAGACTAGAGGGTTTGCTGAGCAGTTCTTC.